The source of this TCR beta chain is a study of T cell responses to AZD1222 COVID-19 vaccine (dated by TCRdb to the early 2020s). Background for the entire study: A total of 233 trial participants underwent TCR sequencing, of whom approximately 200 had received two doses of AZD1222 and about 26 had received two doses of the MenACWY control vaccine. Trial participants were enrolled by age into 18-55, 56-69 and 70-plus year subgroups, with approximately 160, 26 and 62 TCR-sequenced participants respectively.

To note about this clone: Its target antigen remains unknown. No base-level quality is on record; no much larger clone is a single base apart.

After removal of 0 bases from V and 3 bases from J, the junction retains 4 bases not matched to a gene. The CDR1 and CDR2 encoded by the germline V gene are MNHEY and SVGAGI. From the cysteine through the phenylalanine, the CDR3 covers 15 amino acids. Only the CDR3 DNA is retained, 45 bases long and in frame from the first base. The CDR3 regions of human TCRbeta chains were analyzed by immunosequencing. Regarding the original processing steps: Repertoire TCRs were matched against a reference library of SARS-CoV-2-specific TCRs generated with the MIRA antigen-specificity platform. Breadth was defined as the fraction of unique TCRs that were SARS-CoV-2-associated, and depth was defined as the fraction of total T cells that were SARS-CoV-2-associated. Each spike-specific TCR was assigned to its reactive spike region and to a CD4 or CD8 class using the MIRA data. Log10-transformed breadth and depth values were compared by one-way ANOVA with Sidak's multiple comparisons tests. TCRdb stores this immuneACCESS table with in-frame sequences only. Part of the clones is absent; in the studies checked, under half of the shortfall reflects unresolved V genes, and no reason is known for the rest. V and J calls and clone size follow that table, whereas D and trimming were derived from the DNA. This sample has about 90,000 clones in its table, and 85% of those were observed once. About 4.6% of the sample rests with the top ten.

Per the publication, the time point label means: about 28 days (+/-7) after the second vaccine dose. AZD1222 recipients whose second dose came at about 4 weeks and those whose second dose came at about 12 weeks were combined into one group, since spike-specific TCR depth and breadth did not differ between the two schedules. Vaccinee samples came from UK trials COV001 and COV002, including a single-blind randomized controlled phase 2/3 trial of AZD1222 (ChAdOx1 nCoV-19) in healthy adults. For TCRbeta chain sequencing, PBMC samples from trial participants were taken at day 0 and at day 28 after the second dose. What the research found in general, with its limitations: Conclusions about previously exposed vaccinees were limited because only six AZD1222 recipients were SARS-CoV-2 seropositive at baseline. After two AZD1222 doses, spike-specific TCR breadth and depth were significantly higher than at day 0 and than in MenACWY recipients. Because no day 14 peak-response samples were available, repertoires were characterized only after the peak T cell response. Participants were mostly white British, with more females than males. The authors suggested clonal diversity may have been underestimated. CD4 TCRs associated with the vaccine covered the entire spike protein, and the dominant responses were in regions 160-218 and 743-854. The 56-69-year group was small, and its depth increase did not reach significance, likely because of low power. Reportedly, almost half of the unique spike-specific TCRs recognized epitopes lying outside the regions that are mutated in the B.1.351 and B.1.1.7 variants.

The sequence is built from TRBV6-5 and TRBJ2-7; 8 junctional bases match TRBD1. The TCR sequence derives from an adult who received the AZD1222 COVID-19 vaccine. Specimen: peripheral blood, collected 28 days after the second AZD1222 dose. The CDR3 protein sequence reads: CASSYSTGEVYEQYF. The DNA sequence is as follows: TGTGCCAGCAGTTACTCGACAGGGGAGGTCTACGAGCAGTACTTC.